This T cell receptor (beta chain) is drawn from a study of shared clonotypes between healthy human individuals. Study outcomes and limitations: Clonotype sharing among donors, it was expected, would be affected by sequencing depth.

With regard to this clone: Its antigen is not known.

Deletions cut 1 base from V and 7 bases from J, with 8 bases between. Germline V gene lookup returns CDR1 SGHVS and CDR2 FNYEAQ. The CDR3 length is 12 residues. Healthy HIV-negative adults without recent acute infections or vaccinations served as donors. Some clones are missing from TCRdb's copy, which holds only in-frame ones; the method was immunoSEQ multiplex PCR. The sample carries 400,000 to 500,000 clones, 70% to 80% recorded once. Sequenced sample: PBMCs. This chain joins TRBV7-6 and TRBJ2-7; weak D call: TRBD1 (5 bases). This clonotype was obtained from a woman aged 40 to 50 in good health. Some clones in this sample may be carry-over from other donors' samples. The CDR3 region has the DNA TGTGCCAGCAGCTTAGGGGGCAGTGAGCAGTACTTC. Amino acids: CASSLGGSEQYF.